This T cell receptor (beta chain) was sequenced in a study of shared clonotypes between healthy human individuals. Here immunoSEQ multiplex PCR was the method, and the copy in TCRdb shows in-frame clones only, minus some. The top ten clones hold 1.2% of a sample with around 2,100,000 clones, approximately 95% of them seen once. The CDR3 extends over 13 amino acids. Germline assignment: CDR1 MNHEY and CDR2 SVGAGI. The V gene lost 5 bases and the J gene lost 6 bases, with 10 bases spanning the gap. Terminally differentiated effector memory CD45RA+ cells were excluded by CCR7 positive selection of CD45RO-negative cells.

The sample consisted of naive CD8+ T cells sorted from blood. This TCR was recovered from a man aged 18 to 35 in good health. The J gene is TRBJ2-2, the V gene TRBV6-5; unclear D gene. Written as DNA, the CDR3 is TGTGCCAGCAGTCCCCTTTGGCCCGGGGAGCTGTTTTTT. Residues: CASSPLWPGELFF.